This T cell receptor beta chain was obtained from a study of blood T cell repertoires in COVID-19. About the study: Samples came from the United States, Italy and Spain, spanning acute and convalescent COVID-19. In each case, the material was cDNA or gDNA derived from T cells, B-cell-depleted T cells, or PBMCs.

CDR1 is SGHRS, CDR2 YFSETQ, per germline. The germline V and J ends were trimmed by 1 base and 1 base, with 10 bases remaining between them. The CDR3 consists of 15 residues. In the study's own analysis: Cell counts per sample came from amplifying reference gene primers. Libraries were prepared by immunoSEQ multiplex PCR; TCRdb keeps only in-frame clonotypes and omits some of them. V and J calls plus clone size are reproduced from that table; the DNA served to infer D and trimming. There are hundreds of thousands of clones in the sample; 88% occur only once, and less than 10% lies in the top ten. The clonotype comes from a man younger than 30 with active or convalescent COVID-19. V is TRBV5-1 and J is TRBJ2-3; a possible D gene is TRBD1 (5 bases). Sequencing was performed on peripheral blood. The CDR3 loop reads CASSLRQHRTDTQYF. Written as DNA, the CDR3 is TGCGCCAGCAGCTTGAGACAGCACCGCACAGATACGCAGTATTTT.